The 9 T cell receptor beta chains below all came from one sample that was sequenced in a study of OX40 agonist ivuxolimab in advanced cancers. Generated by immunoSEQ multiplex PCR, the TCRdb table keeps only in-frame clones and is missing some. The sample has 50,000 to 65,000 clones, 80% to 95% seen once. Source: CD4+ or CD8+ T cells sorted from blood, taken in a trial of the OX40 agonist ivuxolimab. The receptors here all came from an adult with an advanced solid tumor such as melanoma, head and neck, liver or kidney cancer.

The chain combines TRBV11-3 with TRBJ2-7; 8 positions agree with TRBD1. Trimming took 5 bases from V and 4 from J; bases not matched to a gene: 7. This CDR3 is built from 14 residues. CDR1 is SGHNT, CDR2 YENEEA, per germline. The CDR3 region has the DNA TGTGCCAGCAGCCAAACCGGGACAGGTTACGAGCAGTACTTC. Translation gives CASSQTGTGYEQYF.

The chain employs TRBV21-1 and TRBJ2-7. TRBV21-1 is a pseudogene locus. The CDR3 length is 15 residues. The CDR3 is CASSLGERTSYEQYF. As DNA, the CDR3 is TGTGCCAGCAGCCTGGGGGAGCGTACGTCCTACGAGCAGTACTTC.

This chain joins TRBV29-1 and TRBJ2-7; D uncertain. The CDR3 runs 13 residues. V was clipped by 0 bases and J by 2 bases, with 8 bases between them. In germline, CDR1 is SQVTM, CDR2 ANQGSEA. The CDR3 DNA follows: TGCAGCGTTGAAGAGAGCAGGCCCTACGAGCAGTACTTC. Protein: CSVEESRPYEQYF.

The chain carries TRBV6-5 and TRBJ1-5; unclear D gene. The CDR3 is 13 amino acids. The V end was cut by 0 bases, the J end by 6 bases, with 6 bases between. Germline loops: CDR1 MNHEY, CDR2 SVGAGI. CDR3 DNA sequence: TGTGCCAGCAGTTACTCAGACTCTCAGCCCCAGCATTTT. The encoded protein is CASSYSDSQPQHF.

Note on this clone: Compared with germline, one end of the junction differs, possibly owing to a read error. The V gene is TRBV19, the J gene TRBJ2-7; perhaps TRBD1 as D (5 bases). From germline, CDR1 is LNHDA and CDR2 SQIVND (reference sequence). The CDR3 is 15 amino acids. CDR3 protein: CASSIFQGSSDEQYF. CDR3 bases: TGTGCCAGTAGTATTTTCCAGGGCTCCTCCGACGAGCAGTACTTC.

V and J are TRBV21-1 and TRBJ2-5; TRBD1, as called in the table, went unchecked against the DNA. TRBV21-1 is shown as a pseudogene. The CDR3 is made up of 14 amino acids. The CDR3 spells CASSKERGSETQYF. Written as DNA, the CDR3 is TGTGCCAGCAGCAAAGAAAGGGGTTCAGAGACCCAGTACTTC.

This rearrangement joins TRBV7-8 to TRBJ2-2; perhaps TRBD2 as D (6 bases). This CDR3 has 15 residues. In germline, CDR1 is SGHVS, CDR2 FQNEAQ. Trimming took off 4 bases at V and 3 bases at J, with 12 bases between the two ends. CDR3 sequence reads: CASSSLPGDTGELFF. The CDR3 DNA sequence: TGTGCCAGCAGCTCCTTGCCGGGGGACACCGGGGAGCTGTTTTTT.

The CDR3 spells CATSLGLNNEQFF. DNA for the CDR3: TGTGCCACCAGTCTGGGGCTTAACAATGAGCAGTTCTTC. This chain uses TRBV19 with TRBJ2-1; D perhaps matches TRBD1 (5 bases). CDR1 is LNHDA and CDR2 is SQIVND in the germline V gene (reference sequence). V was shortened by 10 bases and J by 5 bases, with 15 bases between the two germline ends. There are 13 residues in the CDR3.

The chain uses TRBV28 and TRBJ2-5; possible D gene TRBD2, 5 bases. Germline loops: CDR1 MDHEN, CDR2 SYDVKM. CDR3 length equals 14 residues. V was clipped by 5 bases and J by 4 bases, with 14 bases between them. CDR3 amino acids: CASSPGVEVETQYF. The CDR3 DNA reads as TGTGCCAGCAGTCCCGGGGTGGAGGTAGAGACCCAGTACTTC.